A single sample gave rise to the 22 T cell receptor beta chains below, sequenced in a study of cytomegalovirus exposure and HLA in healthy donors. PCR employed 60 Vbeta and 13 Jbeta primers. Generated by immunoSEQ multiplex PCR, the TCRdb table keeps only in-frame clones and is missing some. The sample includes 150,000 to 200,000 clones, around 83% of them seen just once. Material: PBMCs. Receptors originate from a girl between 2 and 10 years old in good health and CMV-seropositive.

The chain couples TRBV18 to TRBJ2-3, with D hard to call. The CDR3 runs 15 residues. V was trimmed by 1 base and J by 2 bases, leaving 10 bases between them. Germline V gives CDR1 KGHSH, CDR2 LQKENI. The CDR3 region is CASSPRAFATDTQYF. Here the CDR3 DNA reads TGTGCCAGCTCACCACGCGCATTTGCCACAGATACGCAGTATTTT. Full variable domain (remainder filled in from reference TRBV18 and TRBJ2-3): NAGVMQNPRHLVRRRGQEARLRCSPMKGHSHVYWYRQLPEEGLKFMVYLQKENIIDESGMPKERFSAEFPKEGPSILRIQQVVRGDSAAYFCASSPRAFATDTQYFGPGTRLTVL.

This clone has only a few counts. The rearrangement joins TRBV4-1 to TRBJ1-2; D is perhaps TRBD1 (5 bases). Germline V gene sequence: CDR1 MGHRA, CDR2 YSYEKL. The CDR3 has 15 residues. V dropped 4 bases and J dropped 2 bases, with 14 bases sitting between them. Here the CDR3 reads CASSLLGLINYGYTF. As DNA, the CDR3 is TGCGCCAGCAGCCTCTTGGGACTGATAAACTATGGCTACACCTTC.

CDR3 residues: CASSQDAGAYNEQFF. The CDR3 bases are TGTGCCAGCAGCCAAGATGCGGGAGCCTACAATGAGCAGTTCTTC. The genes are TRBV4-2 and TRBJ2-1, with 7 bases aligning to TRBD2. CDR3 length equals 15 residues. Germline V CDR1 and CDR2: LGHNA, YNFKEQ. V gave up 0 bases and J gave up 2 bases; unmatched junction bases: 1.

V usage is TRBV7-3 and J usage is TRBJ1-4, with TRBD1 identical over 7 bases. The CDR3 runs 15 residues. CDR1 is SGHTA and CDR2 is FQGTGA in the germline V gene. V dropped 0 bases and J dropped 4; count of bases not matched to a gene: 2. The CDR3 reads CASSLTGTVNEKLFF. In DNA form, the CDR3 reads TGTGCCAGCAGCTTAACCGGGACAGTTAATGAAAAACTGTTTTTT.

As concerns this clone: This CDR3 is also generated by other DNA sequences in the sample. This chain connects TRBV28 to TRBJ1-2; TRBD1 might be the D (5 bases). Germline V gives CDR1 MDHEN, CDR2 SYDVKM. This CDR3 spans 12 amino acids. Trimming took 2 bases from V and 8 from J, leaving 9 bases between them. The CDR3 here is CASSLRGRGYTF. The CDR3 coding sequence is TGTGCCAGCAGTTTAAGGGGAAGAGGCTACACCTTC.

The chain recombines TRBV7-9 with TRBJ2-1; D possibly corresponds to TRBD1 (5 bases). The germline V and J ends were trimmed by 5 bases and 9 bases, with 5 bases remaining between them. Germline-derived CDR1 and CDR2 are SEHNR and FQNEAQ (reference sequence). The CDR3 covers 10 residues. The CDR3 DNA reads as TGTGCCAGCAGCGGGGCTGAGCAGTTCTTC. Its translation: CASSGAEQFF.

V gene TRBV28 combines with J gene TRBJ2-3, with 8 bases lining up with TRBD2. CDR3 length equals 14 residues. After removal of 4 bases from V and 3 bases from J, the junction contained 3 bases not matched to a gene. Germline CDR1 and CDR2: MDHEN and SYDVKM. CDR3 nucleotide sequence: TGTGCCAGCAGTTCCCCGGGGGGGACAGATACGCAGTATTTT. As protein: CASSSPGGTDTQYF.

The chain has TRBV20-1 and TRBJ2-7, with a tentative D call TRBD2 (6 bases). V was shortened by 2 bases and J by 9 bases, with 11 bases between the two germline ends. The CDR3 covers 11 residues. CDR1 is DFQATT, CDR2 SNEGSKA, per germline (reference sequence). CDR3 sequence: CSARHGEVQYF. CDR3 DNA sequence: TGCAGTGCTAGACACGGGGAGGTGCAGTACTTC.

With regard to this clone: Relative to the germline gene, one junction end is altered; a read error may explain this. The rearrangement joins TRBV28 to TRBJ1-5; 7 bases match TRBD1. CDR3 length: 11 residues. Looked up from germline, CDR1 is MDHEN and CDR2 is SYDVKM. This chain's CDR3 is CASSFGQVLAF. The DNA of the CDR3 is TGTGCCAGCAGTTTTGGACAGGTCCTAGCCTTT. The variable domain in full, with the rest retrieved from reference TRBV28 and TRBJ1-5, is DVKVTQSSRYLVKRTGEKVFLECVQDMDHENMFWYRQDPGLGLRLIYFSYDVKMKEKGDIPEGYSVSREKKERFSLILESASTNQTSMYLCASSFGQVLAFGDGTRLSIL.

On this clone: No DNA is shown, since the ends of the CDR3 on it are uncertain; the CDR3 is the one TCRdb lists. The chain is built from TRBV28 and TRBJ1-3; TRBD1 was called by the table and not checked on the DNA. The length of the CDR3 is 17 amino acids, counting both ends. Germline-derived CDR1 and CDR2 are MDHEN and SYDVKM. This chain's CDR3 is CASSFLAGANSGNTIYF.

The chain links TRBV5-1 to TRBJ2-5; D ambiguous. Germline V gives CDR1 SGHRS, CDR2 YFSETQ. The CDR3 length is 13 residues. V lost 7 bases and J lost 5, with 15 bases in between. CDR3 loop: CASANPSGETQYF. CDR3 sequence (DNA): TGCGCCAGCGCGAATCCGTCTGGTGAGACCCAGTACTTC.

V usage is TRBV13 and J usage is TRBJ2-6; TRBD1 aligns across 9 bases. CDR3 length equals 18 residues. Looked up from germline, CDR1 is PRHDT and CDR2 is FYEKMQ (reference sequence). V shed 5 bases and J 4 bases; nucleotides not matched to a gene: 12. The CDR3: CASSLGQGLPWGANVLTF. The CDR3, as DNA: TGTGCCAGCAGCCTCGGACAGGGGCTTCCTTGGGGGGCCAACGTCCTGACTTTC.

The chain is built from TRBV6-5 and TRBJ1-1; TRBD1 is a possible D gene (5 bases). Germline values: CDR1 MNHEY, CDR2 SVGAGI. The CDR3 is made up of 14 amino acids. Trimming left V 0 bases short and J 4 bases short, with 9 bases between. This CDR3 is CASSYSGRGTEAFF. CDR3 DNA sequence: TGTGCCAGCAGTTACTCTGGGAGGGGCACTGAAGCTTTCTTT.

The chain recombines TRBV30 with TRBJ2-1, with 9 bases aligning to TRBD2. CDR1 and CDR2 (germline): GTSNPN, SVGIG (reference sequence). Unmatched junction bases numbered 9, after V lost 2 bases and J lost 7 bases. This CDR3 has 15 residues. The CDR3 region has the DNA TGTGCCTGGAGTAATGGGGCGGGAGGGTATAATGAGCAGTTCTTC. Protein product: CAWSNGAGGYNEQFF.

The rearrangement joins TRBV7-3 to TRBJ1-1; no clear D gene. Trimming stripped 5 bases from V and 0 bases from J, with 10 bases between. There are 14 residues in the CDR3. In germline, CDR1 is SGHTA, CDR2 FQGTGA. CDR3 amino acids: CASSLGGLNTEAFF. DNA for the CDR3: TGTGCCAGCAGCCTAGGAGGACTGAACACTGAAGCTTTCTTT.

The genes are TRBV7-3 and TRBJ1-1; D may be TRBD1 (5 bases). The CDR3 loop spans 13 amino acids. CDR1 SGHTA and CDR2 FQGTGA come from the germline V gene. V was trimmed by 4 bases and J by 9 bases, leaving 15 bases between them. This chain's CDR3 is CASSSTRDSQAFF. As DNA, the CDR3 is TGTGCCAGCAGCTCAACTAGGGACTCTCAAGCTTTCTTT.

The rearrangement uses TRBV27 and TRBJ2-6, with D tentatively TRBD1 (5 bases). V shed 3 bases and J shed 0 bases, with 12 bases lying between them. The CDR3 is made up of 17 amino acids. CDR1 is MNHEY and CDR2 is SMNVEV in the germline V gene (reference sequence). CDR3 DNA sequence: TGTGCCAGCAGTTTCTTAGGGGTCAGCTCTGGGGCCAACGTCCTGACTTTC. Translating gives CASSFLGVSSGANVLTF.

The chain is built from TRBV7-8 and TRBJ2-7; D unclear. This CDR3 comprises 16 residues. CDR1 and CDR2 (germline): SGHVS, FQNEAQ. Trimming stripped 5 bases from V and 7 bases from J, with 24 bases between. The CDR3 is CASSPPGSGWSLEQYF. The DNA of the CDR3 is TGTGCCAGCAGCCCTCCGGGTTCCGGATGGAGTCTGGAGCAGTACTTC.

The chain employs TRBV19 and TRBJ1-2; maybe TRBD1 (6 bases). CDR1 is LNHDA, CDR2 SQIVND, per germline (reference sequence). The CDR3 runs 15 residues. Between the trimmed V and J ends, which lost 5 bases and 4 bases, there was a span of 17 bases. CDR3 region: CASSPGQTGFYGYTF. The DNA of the CDR3 is TGTGCCAGTAGTCCGGGACAAACCGGCTTCTATGGCTACACCTTC. The full variable domain, in which reference TRBV19 and TRBJ1-2 provide the parts outside the CDR3, is DGGITQSPKYLFRKEGQNVTLSCEQNLNHDAMYWYRQDPGQGLRLIYYSQIVNDFQKGDIAEGYSVSREKKESFPLTVTSAQKNPTAFYLCASSPGQTGFYGYTFGSGTRLTVV.

The chain is built from TRBV7-9 and TRBJ2-1; D remains ambiguous. Germline values: CDR1 SEHNR, CDR2 FQNEAQ (reference sequence). This CDR3 contains 15 residues. The V gene lost 1 base and the J gene lost 7 bases, with 14 bases spanning the gap. The DNA for the CDR3 is TGTGCCAGCAGCTTAGTAGTGGCTAGTCAGAATGAGCAGTTCTTC. It encodes CASSLVVASQNEQFF.

The CDR3 loop is CASSINGLAGGGEQFF. Written as DNA, the CDR3 is TGTGCCAGCAGTATAAATGGACTAGCGGGAGGGGGGGAGCAGTTCTTC. This chain joins TRBV6-4 and TRBJ2-1, with 15 positions matching TRBD2. This CDR3 comprises 16 residues. Germline V CDR1 and CDR2: MRHNA, SNTAGT. V shed 5 bases and J 10 bases; nucleotides not matched to a gene: 9.

The V gene is TRBV5-1, the J gene TRBJ2-1; 13 bases map to TRBD2. The CDR3 has 17 amino acids. In germline, CDR1 is SGHRS, CDR2 YFSETQ. V shed 4 bases and J 2 bases; nucleotides not matched to a gene: 6. The CDR3 DNA is TGCGCCAGCAGCGGGGGGACTAGCGGGGTCACCTACAATGAGCAGTTCTTC. Translated, it gives CASSGGTSGVTYNEQFF.